Included here is one TCR beta chain sequence, with context. No cognate antigen has been identified for it. The input lacks base qualities; no much larger clone sits a single base away. This sample is drawn from a study of cytomegalovirus exposure and HLA in healthy donors (dated by TCRdb to about 2017). For the wider study: An earlier analysis of about 530 of the donors reported approximately 280 Gb of sequence data and approximately 120 million unique TCR beta sequences obtained from roughly 180 million T cells. Donor age, sex, ethnicity and CMV serostatus were compiled together with the repertoire data. In an earlier analysis of around 540 of the donors, high-throughput TCR beta sequencing was used to judge whether each TCR beta V gene segment behaved as functional or pseudogenic. The later analysis used no new phenotypic data to find candidate immune exposures, relying instead on TCR beta sequences and their occurrence across donors. An early release that covered some 630 HLA-typed donors contained around 300 gigabases of sequencing data and approximately 85 million unique TCR sequences. Using immunosequencing, the study profiled T cell repertoires from fewer than 700 subjects and related those repertoires to cytomegalovirus serostatus. Typing coverage varied by locus: roughly 629-640 donors for A, B, C, DRB1 and DQB1; under 550 for DQA1; about 590 for DPA1; 400 to 480 for DPB1. To predict cytomegalovirus infection status, the study brought together high-throughput TCR immunosequencing, statistical association of individual TCRs with disease status, and machine learning. In a later genetic analysis, genome-wide SNP genotypes for about 65% of the 666 donors were used, and that subset was treated as a discovery cohort. In addition to the first cohort of hundreds of subjects, a separate validation cohort of approximately 120 different subjects was used. Every repertoire in the discovery cohort had been generated on one and the same sequencing platform. Both class I and class II loci were covered by HLA typing, at four-digit resolution. Because of strong linkage in the cohort, roughly 5 DR-DQ haplotypes were treated as single units for association and clustering. Among some 400 genotyped donors of the cohort, an average of about 220,000 unique TCR beta nucleotide sequences was sequenced per donor, of which 15% to 20% were non-productive. A later analysis re-examined previously published TCR beta repertoires from 610 or so donors and added high-resolution HLA genotyping to investigate patterns of TCR occurrence. Of the approximately 400 genotyped donors, 65% to 90% fell in the genetic ancestry cluster associated with self-reported Caucasian donors. The study aimed to test whether signatures of past pathogen exposure could be identified by cataloging public T cell receptors. The paper as a whole reports these results and caveats: In both the original and validation cohorts, the classifier was reported to diagnose cytomegalovirus status with high specificity and sensitivity. A later analysis associated 16,951 TCR beta sequences with specific HLA alleles at a false discovery rate of 0.05. V-gene and J-gene trimming of TCR beta chains was associated with a missense DCLRE1C variant in a later genetic analysis, and the association was replicated in an independent cohort. Because HLA typing was missing for some donors at each locus, association tests included only the typed subset. The presence/absence analyses assumed that sequencing depth was roughly uniform across donors, and that assumption may not be true. Strong co-occurrence of HLA alleles, especially DR and DQ, made assigning TCR associations to individual alleles difficult. Several of the top co-occurrence clusters appeared to be linked to parvovirus B19, influenza, CMV and Epstein-Barr virus, according to a later analysis. A later analysis found that HLA-associated TCR beta chains were more clonally expanded and had lower generation probabilities than equally common non-associated chains. According to the authors, the approach could potentially be generalized to other disease states and immunological phenotypes. In a later genetic analysis, fewer N-insertions in productive TCRs were reported among donors in an Asian-associated ancestry cluster than the approximately 630-donor mean. A cluster of highly shared sequence variants was judged likely to represent a technical artifact of the sequencing pipeline. In a later analysis, TCR association rates were found to vary across HLA loci, with the most associated TCRs seen for DRB1 alleles and the fewest for HLA-C alleles. A few of the identified cytomegalovirus-associated TCR beta chains were confirmed in vitro to be specific for cytomegalovirus antigens. In a later analysis, most CMV-associated TCR beta chains were found to appear HLA-restricted, with HLA associations seemingly driven largely by CMV exposure. The study listed 170 or so TCR beta chains as associated with cytomegalovirus. The cohort was sequenced for TCR beta chains only, and without alpha or paired-chain data the features that could be detected were limited. In an earlier analysis of some 500 of the donors, most TCR beta V segments appeared in productive rearrangements about 87% or about 30% of the time, broadly matching IMGT annotations. Some IMGT-functional V segments, including TRBV6-2 and TRBV6-3, could not be distinguished by the 87-base-pair reads and were therefore excluded. Most TCR sequences were observed very rarely across donors, whereas some public TCRs were present in many individuals. Linkage disequilibrium might explain the correlated functional status among segregating V segments, but an unknown experimental factor could not be ruled out. CMV serostatus was the only immune exposure information available for the cohort. A further reported finding was that TCR beta sequences accurately predicted the HLA-A and HLA-B alleles for most subjects in the first cohort. Because counts were too low, roughly 16 rarely observed V segments, including chromosome 9 orphons, were left out of the earlier analysis of some 600 of the donors.

The cohort comprised some 730 healthy bone marrow donors. At the time of sampling, all cohort members were nominally healthy, though unrecorded immune exposures were likely present. The donor tested CMV seronegative, placing the donor among the 350 to 400 seronegative members of the cohort. Each donor provided a peripheral blood sample, and peripheral blood mononuclear cells were used for TCR beta sequencing. The Qiagen DNeasy Blood Extraction Kit was used to extract genomic DNA from the blood cell samples. Reading from cysteine to phenylalanine, the CDR3 counts 14 amino acids. The DNA shown is the 42-base CDR3, in frame from base 1. CDR1 GTSNPN and CDR2 SVGIG were looked up in the germline V gene (reference sequence). The germline V and J ends show losses of 4 bases and 4 bases respectively, and no gene match explains 10 bases of the junction. The library came from the immunoSEQ multiplex PCR assay. For the multiplex PCR, a mixture combining 60 forward primers for TCR Vbeta segments and 13 reverse primers for TCR Jbeta segments was used. The CDR3 region of rearranged TCR beta genes was amplified from genomic DNA by a multiplex PCR assay. The Illumina HiSeq System was used to sequence the amplified TCR beta libraries as 87-base-pair reads. The study's processing was this. In a later analysis, 70 million to 95 million unique TCR beta chains were counted across the roughly 670 repertoires, and roughly 11 million of these chains were shared by at least two donors. Raw reads were error-corrected and collapsed into unique sequences with a nearest-neighbor algorithm that merged closely related sequences to remove PCR and sequencing errors. To assign V, D and J gene segments, CDR3 sequences were aligned to IMGT reference sequences. Each retained sequence needed at least a six-nucleotide match to both a V gene segment and a J gene segment. A rearrangement was called productive if the CDR3 had no stop codons and remained in frame with V and J, and every other rearrangement was called non-productive. CDR3 was defined according to IMGT convention as the region running from the second conserved V-encoded cysteine to the conserved J-encoded phenylalanine. Sequences without an unambiguous match to a single V gene segment were excluded from the earlier analysis of almost 600 of the donors. In an earlier analysis of approximately 590 of the donors, a V segment was called functional when productive rearrangements were above 56.7%, and segregating when the standard deviation between donors exceeded 5%. To diagnose cytomegalovirus status from the catalog of TCR beta chain sequences, a statistical classification framework was built. A later analysis assigned V and J genes by comparing TCR nucleotide sequences with IMGT/GENE-DB human TR gene sequences. In a later analysis, CDR3 sequences and most-parsimonious VDJ recombination scenarios were assigned using the TCRdist pipeline. A later analysis defined each TCR beta chain by its CDR3 amino acid sequence plus V-gene family, and excluded reads lacking a unique V-gene family. A later analysis removed 550 to 700 highly shared, low-generation-probability nucleotide sequences to deal with suspected cross-contamination and a sequencing artifact. In a later analysis, a clonal expansion index was calculated for each public chain from normalized within-repertoire ranks of inferred template counts. In a later analysis, generation probabilities were computed using a VDJ recombination model fitted to out-of-frame rearrangements, and the results were checked against IGoR. In a later analysis, hypergeometric tests were used to score TCR-TCR, TCR-HLA and TCR-CMV co-occurrence, with a repertoire-size bias correction applied to TCR pairs. To estimate false discovery rates, a later analysis permuted the HLA or CMV assignments 20 times. In a later analysis, co-occurring TCRs were grouped with DBSCAN, and TCRdist sequence similarity was added when clustering was performed within HLA-allele-positive subsets. Co-occurrence clustering excluded repertoires with fewer than 30,000 or more than 120,000 public chains, plus five with anomalous nucleotide sharing. TCRdb stores this immuneACCESS table with in-frame sequences only. Part of the clones is absent; in the studies checked, under half of the shortfall reflects unresolved V genes, and no reason is known for the rest. V and J calls and clone size follow that table, whereas D and trimming were derived from the DNA. The sample profile shows over 100,000 clones; 81% of them were found once. The ten top clones hold about 2% of the sample.

Sequences were obtained from PBMCs. In this chain, TRBV30 is recombined with TRBJ2-7, with 7 bases in between that match TRBD1. The sequence came from a woman aged 25 to 39 in good health and CMV-seronegative. The CDR3 region has the sequence CAWNRGRGQYEQYF. The nucleotide sequence is given as TGTGCCTGGAACCGGGGCAGGGGACAGTACGAGCAGTACTTC. Reference TRBV30 and TRBJ2-7 genes cover what lies past the CDR3, so the full variable domain is SQTIHQWPATLVQPVGSPLSLECTVEGTSNPNLYWYRQAAGRGLQLLFYSVGIGQISSEVPQNLSASRPQDRQFILSSKKLLLSDSGFYLCAWNRGRGQYEQYFGPGTRLTVT.